This T cell receptor beta chain was observed in a study of T cells after posttransplantation cyclophosphamide. Comment on this clone: Its specificity is not known. At one of its ends the junction is not consistent with the germline gene, which may arise from a read error.

The CDR3 is made up of 15 amino acids. Per the germline V gene, CDR1 is SGHKS and CDR2 is YYEKEE (reference sequence). Broader study findings: TRB clonality was highly associated with recipient CMV seropositivity and reactivation. Later blood repertoires were often dominated by clones from the donor CD8+ memory compartment. Blood and skin or GI T cell repertoires showed limited TRB overlap.

Cyclophosphamide on days +3 and +4 followed busulfan-fludarabine conditioning and a marrow graft. Clones were sequenced by immunoSEQ multiplex PCR, and TCRdb holds only the in-frame ones, with some missing. In the table there are 12,000 or so clones, approximately 81% of which are singletons. The starting material was PBMCs, obtained after allogeneic stem cell transplant with posttransplant cyclophosphamide. This clonotype was obtained from a female patient aged 50 to 65 who received an allogeneic stem cell transplant from a related donor, was CMV-positive, and had no GVHD. Some T cells may be the graft donor's. The V and J genes are TRBV5-5 and TRBJ2-3, with D possibly TRBD2 on 5 matching bases. CDR3 region: CASSLTVASRDTQYF. The CDR3 DNA sequence: TGTGCCAGCAGCTTAACTGTCGCTAGCAGAGATACGCAGTATTTT.